This TCR beta chain was documented in a study of blood T cell repertoires in COVID-19. Germline-derived CDR1 and CDR2 are PRHDT and FYEKMQ (reference sequence). Trimming removed 0 bases at V and 2 bases at J, with 8 bases between. CDR3 length: 15 amino acids. The assay was immunoSEQ multiplex PCR, and TCRdb's table has in-frame clones only and misses some. This sample has 45,000 to 60,000 clones, with around 90% found just once. This rearrangement joins TRBV13 to TRBJ2-1; perhaps TRBD1 as D (5 bases). Sequencing was carried out using peripheral blood. The sequence derives from a man aged 50 to 60 with acute or convalescent COVID-19. The CDR3 reads CASSLGAGPYNEQFF. The CDR3 DNA reads TGTGCCAGCAGCTTAGGCGCAGGGCCCTACAATGAGCAGTTCTTC.